These 26 T cell receptor beta chains were sequenced from one sample in a study of identical twins. TCRdb reanalysed the 5' RACE reads using MiXCR and keeps one entry per CDR3 protein. The sample comprises about 520,000 distinct CDR3 sequences, about 20% of which are singletons, and 0.91% rests with the top ten. These records were also assigned to another study, of T cells expressing NK-cell markers.

The specimen sequenced was CD4+ T cells sorted from blood. The receptors originated from a woman aged 18-29 years in good health.

V and J are TRBV7-2 and TRBJ2-2; the match to TRBD1 covers 7 bases. The CDR3 has 14 amino acids. Germline CDR1 and CDR2: SGHTA and FQGNSA. Trimming removed 6 bases from V and 6 bases from J; junction bases left unmatched: 7. Here the CDR3 DNA reads TGTGCCAGCAGGGGACAGATCCTCGCCGGGGAGCTGTTTTTT. Encoded protein: CASRGQILAGELFF.

This clonotype turned up a few times. The V gene is TRBV20-1, the J gene TRBJ2-7; no firm D call. There are 12 residues in the CDR3. Trimming left V 1 base short and J 7 bases short, with 11 bases between. CDR1 and CDR2 from the germline V gene are DFQATT and SNEGSKA (reference sequence). The CDR3 reads CSARGRLREQYF. The CDR3 DNA reads as TGCAGTGCTAGAGGTAGACTTAGGGAGCAGTACTTC.

This clonotype appeared many times. Here the CDR3 DNA reads TGCGCCAGCAGCCAGTCGGGAGGTACTCCTAATGAGCAGTTCTTC. Protein product: CASSQSGGTPNEQFF. V gene TRBV4-1 combines with J gene TRBJ2-1, with TRBD2 identical over 7 bases. V shed 3 bases, J shed 7 bases, and the junction held 9 bases outside the gene matches. In germline, CDR1 is MGHRA, CDR2 YSYEKL. The CDR3 sequence is 15 residues long.

The chain is built from TRBV9 and TRBJ2-2; D ambiguous. The germline CDR1 and CDR2 sequences are SGDLS and YYNGEE. The CDR3 is 15 residues long. Deletions cut 1 base from V and 3 bases from J, with 10 bases between. Here the CDR3 reads CASSVRLGYTGELFF. The CDR3 bases are TGTGCCAGCAGCGTAAGACTGGGGTACACCGGGGAGCTGTTTTTT. The entire variable domain, with the rest obtained from reference TRBV9 and TRBJ2-2, is as follows: DSGVTQTPKHLITATGQRVTLRCSPRSGDLSVYWYQQSLDQGLQFLIQYYNGEERAKGNILERFSAQQFPDLHSELNLSSLELGDSALYFCASSVRLGYTGELFFGEGSRLTVL.

This clonotype has just a few counts. J is TRBJ2-6 and V is TRBV12-3 or TRBV12-4; 9 nucleotides match TRBD1. V lost 6 bases and J lost 3; bases outside the gene matches: 6. The CDR3 loop spans 16 amino acids. The CDR3 sequence: CASRYTGGSGANVLTF. The CDR3 DNA is TGTGCCAGCAGGTACACAGGGGGCAGTGGGGCCAACGTCCTGACTTTC.

V gene TRBV5-1 combines with J gene TRBJ2-7; D possibly corresponds to TRBD1 (6 bases). Looked up from germline, CDR1 is SGHRS and CDR2 is YFSETQ. The CDR3 is made up of 14 amino acids. V dropped 4 bases and J dropped 0 bases, with 11 bases sitting between them. CDR3 coding DNA: TGCGCCAGCAGCCCGGACAGTACCTCCTACGAGCAGTACTTC. This gives the protein CASSPDSTSYEQYF.

The chain employs TRBV9 and TRBJ2-1; tentatively, D is TRBD2 (6 bases). Germline CDR1 and CDR2: SGDLS and YYNGEE. V dropped 0 bases and J dropped 8 bases, with 15 bases sitting between them. CDR3 length equals 15 residues. The CDR3 nucleotides are TGTGCCAGCAGCGTAGCTGGGAGGTTTCTTGATGAGCAGTTCTTC. It is translated as CASSVAGRFLDEQFF.

V is TRBV20-1 and J is TRBJ1-2; D gene ambiguous. Germline CDR1 reads DFQATT; CDR2 reads SNEGSKA (reference sequence). The length of the CDR3 is 12 residues. The V and J ends lost 3 bases and 6 bases respectively, with 11 bases between them. CDR3 loop: CSASRGKDGYTF. CDR3 bases: TGCAGTGCTAGTAGAGGGAAGGATGGCTACACCTTC.

This clonotype appeared a few times. The chain employs TRBV9 and TRBJ1-2; D perhaps matches TRBD1 (5 bases). Germline CDR1 is SGDLS and CDR2 is YYNGEE. The CDR3 is 15 amino acids. Trimming shortened V by 0 bases and J by 8 bases, and 17 bases separated the two germline ends. CDR3 sequence reads: CASSVAPDGALGYTF. The CDR3 region has the DNA TGTGCCAGCAGCGTAGCCCCGGACGGGGCTTTGGGCTACACCTTC.

This clonotype came up a few times. J is TRBJ2-4 and V is TRBV6-1, with D tentatively TRBD1 (6 bases). With 6 bases removed from V and 7 bases from J, the gap between germline ends came to 16 bases. The CDR3 runs to 14 residues. The V gene's germline CDR1 is MNHNS and CDR2 SASEGT. The CDR3 sequence is CASRGQLLGNIQYF. The CDR3 nucleotides are TGTGCCAGCAGAGGACAGCTGTTGGGTAACATTCAGTACTTC.

The table lists this clonotype with many counts. The J gene is TRBJ2-1, the V gene TRBV5-1; 7 bases align to TRBD2. Germline assignment: CDR1 SGHRS and CDR2 YFSETQ. The CDR3 spans 16 residues. Trimming cost V 4 bases and J 8 bases; bases outside gene matches: 15. CDR3 residues: CASSPLSAGVSDEQFF. DNA for the CDR3: TGCGCCAGCAGCCCCCTTTCGGCGGGAGTGTCGGATGAGCAGTTCTTC.

The chain has TRBV12-3 or TRBV12-4 and TRBJ1-1; D gene ambiguous. V dropped 10 bases and J dropped 1 base, with 7 bases sitting between them. There are 11 residues in the CDR3. The CDR3 nucleotides are TGTGCCACCCATAGGAACACTGAAGCTTTCTTT. This codes for CATHRNTEAFF.

This clonotype occurred many times. The chain recombines TRBV7-9 with TRBJ2-3; 7 bases map to TRBD2. Per germline, CDR1 SEHNR and CDR2 FQNEAQ (reference sequence). With 3 bases clipped from V and 4 bases from J, the junction kept 13 bases outside the gene matches. The CDR3 totals 17 residues. The DNA for the CDR3 is TGTGCCAGCAGCTTCAGTTCAGTGGGAGGGCCGTCAGATACGCAGTATTTT. This codes for CASSFSSVGGPSDTQYF.

The chain is built from TRBV19 and TRBJ2-1; 11 positions match TRBD1. This CDR3 region has 15 residues. V lost 3 bases and J lost 7; bases outside the gene matches: 5. Germline V lookup: CDR1 LNHDA, CDR2 SQIVND (reference sequence). CDR3 loop: CASSIWGQGVNEQFF. The CDR3 DNA reads TGTGCCAGTAGTATTTGGGGACAGGGGGTGAATGAGCAGTTCTTC.

In this sample, this clonotype turned up a few times. The chain employs TRBV4-2 and TRBJ1-1, with TRBD1 as a possible D gene (6 bases). V dropped 5 bases and J dropped 3 bases, with 10 bases sitting between them. The CDR3 is 13 residues long. CDR1 LGHNA and CDR2 YNFKEQ come from the germline V gene. The CDR3 sequence is CASSKHRDTEAFF. The CDR3 DNA is TGTGCCAGCAGCAAACACAGGGACACTGAAGCTTTCTTT.

This clonotype was counted a few times. The rearrangement uses TRBV20-1 and TRBJ2-7; possible D gene TRBD2, 5 bases. The CDR3 extends over 14 amino acids. Germline CDR1 and CDR2: DFQATT and SNEGSKA (reference sequence). Trimming shortened V by 4 bases and J by 2 bases, and 15 bases separated the two germline ends. Written as DNA, the CDR3 is TGCAGTGCTAACCTACCGAGGGCTACCTACGAGCAGTACTTC. Translation: CSANLPRATYEQYF.

The chain is built from TRBV9 and TRBJ2-1, with D possibly being TRBD1 or TRBD2 (6 bases each). Per the germline V gene, CDR1 is SGDLS and CDR2 is YYNGEE. The CDR3 extends over 15 amino acids. The germline V and J ends were trimmed by 0 bases and 2 bases, with 9 bases remaining between them. Here the CDR3 reads CASSVEGGTYNEQFF. Written as DNA, the CDR3 is TGTGCCAGCAGCGTAGAGGGGGGAACCTACAATGAGCAGTTCTTC.

This clonotype was observed a handful of times. The J gene is TRBJ2-4, the V gene TRBV6-1; D remains unclear. The CDR3 length is 13 residues. Germline V lookup: CDR1 MNHNS, CDR2 SASEGT. Trimming took off 6 bases at V and 5 bases at J, with 11 bases between the two ends. The CDR3 protein is CASRKGGQNIQYF. The CDR3 DNA sequence: TGTGCCAGCAGGAAGGGTGGTCAAAACATTCAGTACTTC.

The V and J genes are TRBV2 and TRBJ2-2; 10 bases align to TRBD1. The V gene end was trimmed by 4 bases and the J gene end by 2 bases; junction bases not matched to a gene: 4. The CDR3 is 16 residues long. From germline, CDR1 is SNHLY and CDR2 FYNNEI. The CDR3 coding sequence is TGTGCCAGCAGTGGAGAGACAGGGGGCAACACCGGGGAGCTGTTTTTT. Encoded protein: CASSGETGGNTGELFF.

In its sample, this clonotype was seen a few times. At one of its ends the junction is not consistent with the germline gene, which may arise from a read error. The V gene is TRBV20-1, the J gene TRBJ1-5; TRBD1 matches 7 bases. Germline lookup yields CDR1 DFQATT and CDR2 SNEGSKA (reference sequence). There are 14 residues in the CDR3. CDR3 amino acids: CSAGEPTGVQPQHF. DNA for the CDR3: TGCAGTGCTGGAGAACCAACAGGGGTACAGCCCCAGCATTTT.

The genes are TRBV6-2 or TRBV6-3 and TRBJ2-3, with D possibly TRBD2 on 6 matching bases. The CDR3 extends over 13 amino acids. Germline assignment: CDR1 MNHEY and CDR2 SVGEGT. The CDR3 reads CVSWPGVRDTQYF. As DNA, the CDR3 is TGTGTGAGCTGGCCGGGAGTGAGAGATACGCAGTATTTT.

At least ten counts were recorded for this clonotype. The chain links TRBV7-2 to TRBJ2-3; D may be TRBD1 (5 bases). Germline loops: CDR1 SGHTA, CDR2 FQGNSA. The CDR3 loop spans 15 amino acids. Trimming took off 2 bases at V and 1 base at J, with 10 bases between the two ends. CDR3 bases: TGTGCCAGCAGCTTAACCAGGGTTGGCACAGATACGCAGTATTTT. Translation gives CASSLTRVGTDTQYF.

In this sample, this clonotype turned up a few times. The chain employs TRBV12-3 or TRBV12-4 and TRBJ1-6, with unresolved D. The V end was cut by 4 bases, the J end by 4 bases, with 11 bases between. This CDR3 region has 15 residues. CDR3 sequence reads: CASSSTSSYNSPLHF. The DNA of the CDR3 is TGTGCCAGCAGTTCAACGAGCTCATATAATTCACCCCTCCACTTT.

This clonotype has just a few counts. The rearrangement joins TRBV24-1 to TRBJ2-5; no definite D call. Per germline, CDR1 KGHDR and CDR2 SFDVKD. The CDR3 contains 14 residues. V dropped 6 bases and J dropped 2 bases, with 12 bases sitting between them. The CDR3 DNA reads as TGTGCCACCAGTAAGACGGAGACTCAAGAGACCCAGTACTTC. Translating it yields CATSKTETQETQYF.

The chain combines TRBV10-3 with TRBJ1-4, with TRBD1 identical over 9 bases. V was pared by 5 bases and J by 6 bases, with 7 bases of the junction left unmatched. Germline V CDR1 and CDR2: ENHRY, SYGVKD. This CDR3 spans 15 amino acids. DNA of the CDR3: TGTGCCATCAGTACCAGACAGGGGGATCATGAAAAACTGTTTTTT. This translates into CAISTRQGDHEKLFF.

This sequence joins TRBV7-2 and TRBJ2-1; tentative D call: TRBD2 (5 bases). This CDR3 has 15 residues. Germline CDR1 is SGHTA and CDR2 is FQGNSA. V lost 8 bases and J 12 bases, leaving 26 bases between the germline ends. The DNA of the CDR3 is TGTGCCAGCGCCAAAGGAGGTACAGCCAGCTCAGGGCAGTTCTTC. Protein: CASAKGGTASSGQFF.